The T cell receptor beta chain under discussion was sequenced for a study of OX40 agonist ivuxolimab in advanced cancers. Regarding the complete study: Ivuxolimab was an agonistic, fully human IgG2 monoclonal antibody directed against OX40 (CD134), a costimulatory receptor. Intravenous ivuxolimab was administered to patients every 2 weeks at six dose levels: 0.01, 0.1, 0.3, 1.5, 3 and 10 mg/kg. Of the approximately 54 patients in dose escalation, 19 had hepatocellular carcinoma, about 15 had melanoma, 9 had renal cell carcinoma and 9 had head and neck cancer. A male proportion of roughly 85% and a mean age of 60 years, ranging from 23 to 79, were recorded for the dose-escalation cohort. Patients were allowed to have had prior anti-PD-1, anti-PD-L1 or anti-CTLA-4 therapy, and 40% to 45% of the dose-escalation patients had been treated with checkpoint inhibitors. Three dose-escalation patients achieved partial responses, one with hepatocellular carcinoma and two with cutaneous melanoma. The point of sequencing TCRbeta in the periphery was to test whether ivuxolimab changed TCR sequence diversity and drove clonal T-cell expansion. The paper covers the monotherapy dose-escalation part of the phase I ivuxolimab trial, which included N of about 50 patients.

Deletion took 0 bases off V and 3 bases off J, with a span of 9 bases between the germline ends. Per the germline V gene (reference sequence), PRHDT is the CDR1 and FYEKMQ is the CDR2. The CDR3, from cysteine to phenylalanine, totals 15 residues. CDR3 DNA only is kept here, 45 bases in frame from base 1. Patients with autoimmune disease history or receiving systemic immunosuppression were excluded from the trial. Peripheral blood for TCR sequencing was collected from all dose cohorts at baseline, on cycle 4 day 1, and on cycle 7 day 1. The samples were drawn from a first-in-human, open-label, multicenter phase I dose-escalation trial of ivuxolimab. Adults with locally advanced or metastatic melanoma, renal cell carcinoma, hepatocellular carcinoma or head and neck squamous cell carcinoma were enrolled in the trial. Before TCR sequencing, CD4+ and CD8+ T cells were separately sorted from peripheral blood.

To sequence the TCRbeta CDR3 region, genomic DNA was isolated from the sorted cells. The immunoSEQ Assay was used to sequence the TCRbeta CDR3 regions. Entries here come from immuneACCESS through TCRdb and include only in-frame sequences with V and J called. Some clones fail to appear in such tables; in the studies checked, an unresolved V gene covers under half of the shortfall, and the cause of the remainder is unknown. The sample has tens of thousands of clones on record, about 86% of them singletons. The biggest ten clones account for around a quarter of the sample. General study outcomes and caveats: After ivuxolimab, more expanded clones were found on average in CD8+ T cells than in CD4+ T cells. The antigen specificity of the clonally expanded peripheral T cells was not determined. Clonal expansion of both CD4+ and CD8+ blood T cells was observed from baseline to week 6 at doses 0.1 to 3.0 mg/kg. Low levels of normalized T-cell clonal expansion were also seen in some patients who did not respond. In the 0.1-3.0 mg/kg groups, partial responders were among the patients with the lowest normalized peripheral clonal expansion, particularly in CD8+ T cells.

About this clone: The antigen this receptor binds is unknown. No much larger clone exists at a distance of one base, and base qualities are not known.

The starting material was CD4+ or CD8+ T cells sorted from blood, obtained in a trial of the OX40 agonist ivuxolimab. This clonotype originated in an adult with an advanced solid tumor such as melanoma, head and neck, liver or kidney cancer. The rearranged chain carries TRBV13 and TRBJ1-5; the D gene remains uncertain. The CDR3 has the sequence CASSLGRSPNQPQHF. The sequenced DNA: TGTGCCAGCAGCTTAGGTCGGTCACCCAATCAGCCCCAGCATTTT. Where the CDR3 stops, the reference TRBV13 and TRBJ1-5 genes take over; the full variable domain is AAGVIQSPRHLIKEKRETATLKCYPIPRHDTVYWYQQGPGQDPQFLISFYEKMQSDKGSIPDRFSAQQFSDYHSELNMSSLELGDSALYFCASSLGRSPNQPQHFGDGTRLSIL.